These T cell receptor beta chains were read from a single sample in a study of T cell repertoires in cytomegalovirus infection. From the reads, TCRdb called clonotypes with MiXCR, one entry per CDR3 protein. The repertoire consists of a few hundred thousand distinct CDR3 sequences, with around a sixth occurring once and the leading ten covering around 11%. Sequencing was performed on PBMCs. The receptors originated from a human donor in good health (CMV status not recorded). Some clones in this sample may be carry-over from other donors' samples. Both conserved end residues are part of each CDR3. Each record gives: V gene, D gene, clone size, J gene, CDR3 protein, CDR3 DNA. D genes are given only for firm matches. Not every row has a clone size; where given, it reads once, few, many or a size class.

TRBV12-3/TRBV12-4	.	many	TRBJ2-3	CASSLAQRVDTQYF	TGTGCCAGCAGTTTAGCGCAAAGGGTTGATACGCAGTATTTT
TRBV25-1	TRBD1	.	TRBJ1-1	CASSEYDRVGAEAFF	TGTGCCAGCAGTGAATACGACAGGGTGGGCGCTGAAGCTTTCTTT
TRBV12-3/TRBV12-4	.	few	TRBJ1-1	CASHLRENTEAFF	TGTGCCAGCCACTTGCGGGAGAACACTGAAGCTTTCTTT
TRBV7-6	.	many	TRBJ1-5	CASSLHNSNQPQHF	TGTGCCAGCAGCCTTCATAATAGCAATCAGCCCCAGCATTTT
TRBV7-2	.	many	TRBJ1-5	CASSLGGVLNQPQHF	TGTGCCAGCAGCTTAGGAGGGGTTCTTAATCAGCCCCAGCATTTT
TRBV25-1	.	.	TRBJ1-5	CASSERASNQPQHF	TGTGCCAGCAGTGAAAGGGCTAGCAATCAGCCCCAGCATTTT
TRBV5-6	.	many	TRBJ2-5	CASSLPGKETQYF	TGTGCCAGCAGCTTGCCCGGGAAAGAGACCCAGTACTTC
TRBV6-8	.	.	TRBJ1-3	CASSYSTLPGHSGNTIYF	TGTGCCAGCAGTTACTCGACTTTGCCAGGGCACTCTGGAAACACCATATATTTT
TRBV4-3	TRBD1	many	TRBJ2-7	CASSQETGGAYEQYF	TGCGCCAGCAGCCAAGAGACAGGGGGAGCGTACGAGCAGTACTTC
TRBV28	.	.	TRBJ1-1	CAVLQGGDNTEAFF	TGTGCCGTCCTACAGGGAGGGGATAACACTGAAGCTTTCTTT
TRBV6-2/TRBV6-3	TRBD2	few	TRBJ2-5	CASSTLAGQETQYF	TGTGCCAGCAGTACACTAGCGGGGCAAGAGACCCAGTACTTC
TRBV12-3/TRBV12-4	.	many	TRBJ2-2	CASSSPGHANTGELFF	TGTGCCAGCAGTTCCCCCGGGCACGCGAACACCGGGGAGCTGTTTTTT
TRBV10-3	.	many	TRBJ2-5	CAISESQGRETQYF	TGTGCCATCAGTGAGTCTCAGGGCAGAGAGACCCAGTACTTC
TRBV28	.	few	TRBJ2-7	CASSPNINEQYF	TGTGCCAGCAGTCCCAACATCAACGAGCAGTACTTC
TRBV7-2	.	many	TRBJ2-2	CASSFRQRNTGELFF	TGTGCCAGCAGCTTCCGACAGCGCAACACCGGGGAGCTGTTTTTT
TRBV12-5	.	.	TRBJ1-2	CAGGRDNTNGYTF	TGTGCTGGGGGCCGGGACAACACAAATGGCTACACCTTC
TRBV20-1	.	.	TRBJ1-2	CSAQPYRTSNYGYTF	TGCAGTGCCCAACCCTACAGGACAAGTAACTATGGCTACACCTTC
TRBV2	TRBD1	many	TRBJ1-1	CASSDMGQGPGRTEAFF	TGTGCCAGCAGTGACATGGGACAGGGGCCAGGACGGACTGAAGCTTTCTTT
TRBV20-1	TRBD1	.	TRBJ2-7	CSAPGDSSYEQYF	TGCAGTGCACCCGGGGACAGCTCCTACGAGCAGTACTTC
TRBV6-2/TRBV6-3	TRBD1	many	TRBJ1-1	CASTLDRTPEAFF	TGTGCCAGCACCCTGGACAGGACTCCTGAAGCTTTCTTT
TRBV4-2	.	few	TRBJ1-1	CASSQPGGGRGTEAFF	TGTGCCAGCAGCCAACCCGGAGGGGGGCGTGGGACTGAAGCTTTCTTT
TRBV20-1	.	.	TRBJ1-6	CSARDGDKANGGGYNSPLHF	TGCAGTGCTAGAGATGGAGACAAGGCTAACGGGGGCGGATATAATTCACCCCTCCACTTT
TRBV4-2	.	many	TRBJ2-7	CASSQDLGLTSYEQYF	TGTGCCAGCAGCCAAGATCTTGGACTTACTTCCTACGAGCAGTACTTC
TRBV20-1	.	.	TRBJ2-2	CSARGGSTGELFF	TGCAGTGCTAGAGGGGGTTCCACCGGGGAGCTGTTTTTT
TRBV7-2	TRBD1	many	TRBJ2-5	CASSRQTGDRETQYF	TGTGCCAGCAGCCGCCAGACAGGGGATAGGGAGACCCAGTACTTC
TRBV7-6	.	many	TRBJ2-5	CASSLEGHRKTQYF	TGTGCCAGCAGCTTAGAGGGACATCGTAAGACCCAGTACTTC
TRBV7-2	TRBD1	many	TRBJ1-2	CASSPRQGADGYTF	TGTGCCAGCAGCCCCAGACAGGGGGCGGATGGCTACACCTTC
TRBV6-5	.	.	TRBJ1-2	CASSSTAGYGYTF	TGTGCCAGCAGTTCGACAGCCGGCTATGGCTACACCTTC
TRBV6-1	.	many	TRBJ1-2	CASRGGAGGYTF	TGTGCCAGCAGGGGGGGGGCGGGCGGCTACACCTTC
TRBV12-3/TRBV12-4	.	many	TRBJ1-4	CASSLRATTNEKLFF	TGTGCCAGCAGTTTACGGGCCACAACTAATGAAAAACTGTTTTTT
TRBV12-3/TRBV12-4	.	many	TRBJ1-5	CASRKGTTGNQPQHF	TGTGCCAGCAGAAAAGGGACAACGGGCAATCAGCCCCAGCATTTT
TRBV12-3/TRBV12-4	.	few	TRBJ1-5	CASSFEGLGISNQPQHF	TGTGCCAGCAGTTTTGAAGGTCTTGGTATCAGCAATCAGCCCCAGCATTTT
TRBV5-4	.	few	TRBJ1-2	CASSLRSTANYGYTF	TGTGCCAGCAGTTTGAGGTCAACAGCTAACTATGGCTACACCTTC
TRBV19	.	.	TRBJ1-5	CASRGPADNQPQHF	TGTGCCAGTAGGGGACCGGCAGACAATCAGCCCCAGCATTTT
TRBV20-1	TRBD1	few	TRBJ1-1	CSAAAGTGFMNTEAFF	TGCAGTGCTGCCGCCGGGACAGGGTTTATGAACACTGAAGCTTTCTTT
TRBV12-3/TRBV12-4	.	.	TRBJ1-1	CASTRGTLNTEAFF	TGTGCCAGCACCCGTGGCACCCTTAACACTGAAGCTTTCTTT
TRBV2	TRBD1	.	TRBJ2-2	CASRKDRLTGELFF	TGTGCCAGCAGGAAGGACAGGCTCACCGGGGAGCTGTTTTTT
TRBV12-3/TRBV12-4	.	many	TRBJ2-6	CASSARGANVLTF	TGTGCCAGCAGTGCCCGGGGGGCCAACGTCCTGACTTTC
TRBV9	.	few	TRBJ2-1	CASSIHSGTLLRPNEQFF	TGTGCCAGCAGCATTCACTCCGGGACACTCCTTAGACCCAATGAGCAGTTCTTC
TRBV6-5	.	many	TRBJ1-1	CASSRSGSGSANTEAFF	TGTGCCAGCAGTCGGAGCGGCAGCGGGAGCGCGAACACTGAAGCTTTCTTT
TRBV12-3/TRBV12-4	.	.	TRBJ2-3	CASADIPSTDTQYF	TGTGCCAGCGCGGACATTCCTAGCACAGATACGCAGTATTTT
TRBV5-1	.	few	TRBJ2-5	CASSYTGVSGQETQYF	TGCGCCAGCAGCTATACCGGCGTTAGCGGCCAAGAGACCCAGTACTTC
TRBV20-1	.	many	TRBJ1-3	CSASTSGNTIYF	TGCAGTGCTTCGACTTCTGGAAACACCATATATTTT
TRBV9	.	few	TRBJ1-2	CASSVEAGPYYGYTF	TGTGCCAGCAGCGTAGAGGCAGGCCCGTACTATGGCTACACCTTC
TRBV20-1	.	.	TRBJ1-2	CSARLFSSEYTTGGYGYTF	TGCAGTGCTAGGCTGTTTAGCAGCGAATACACCACGGGGGGCTATGGCTACACCTTC
TRBV4-2	TRBD2	few	TRBJ2-2	CASSQDLAGGANTGELFF	TGTGCCAGCAGCCAAGATCTTGCGGGGGGGGCGAACACCGGGGAGCTGTTTTTT
TRBV7-2	.	many	TRBJ1-2	CASSFDRNYGYTF	TGTGCCAGCAGCTTCGACAGAAACTATGGCTACACCTTC
TRBV5-4	TRBD2	.	TRBJ2-3	CASSLARLAGIDTQYF	TGTGCCAGCAGCTTGGCCAGGTTAGCGGGGATCGATACGCAGTATTTT
TRBV27	.	few	TRBJ1-1	CASSLGIGNTEAFF	TGTGCCAGCAGTTTAGGGATCGGCAACACTGAAGCTTTCTTT
TRBV6-5	.	many	TRBJ1-3	CASSYSTSGEHSGNTIYF	TGTGCCAGCAGTTACTCGACCTCAGGGGAGCACTCTGGAAACACCATATATTTT
TRBV4-1	TRBD1	few	TRBJ1-1	CASSHPWRQGTTEAFF	TGCGCCAGCAGCCATCCGTGGAGACAGGGGACCACTGAAGCTTTCTTT
TRBV5-1	TRBD1	.	TRBJ2-7	CASSIRQGAHEQYF	TGCGCCAGCAGCATCAGACAGGGGGCCCACGAGCAGTACTTC
TRBV7-2	.	many	TRBJ2-7	CASSAAPGASYEQYF	TGTGCCAGCAGCGCCGCCCCCGGGGCCTCCTACGAGCAGTACTTC
TRBV6-6	.	.	TRBJ2-2	CASRAGTGNTGELFF	TGTGCCAGCAGAGCCGGGACCGGGAACACCGGGGAGCTGTTTTTT
TRBV10-3	.	.	TRBJ2-2	CAMGERSTGELFF	TGTGCCATGGGGGAGAGGAGTACCGGGGAGCTGTTTTTT
TRBV20-1	.	few	TRBJ1-1	CSARDLGGRNTEAFF	TGCAGTGCTAGAGATCTGGGGGGCAGAAACACTGAAGCTTTCTTT
TRBV12-5	.	.	TRBJ2-5	CASGMGRTPGETQYF	TGTGCTAGTGGGATGGGACGGACCCCTGGGGAGACCCAGTACTTC
TRBV7-9	.	many	TRBJ1-2	CASSHTRGASNYGYTF	TGTGCCAGCAGCCACACGAGAGGTGCGAGCAACTATGGCTACACCTTC
TRBV28	TRBD1	many	TRBJ2-7	CASSPDRFSYEQYF	TGTGCCAGCAGCCCGGACAGGTTCTCCTACGAGCAGTACTTC